The 17 T cell receptor beta chains below come from one sample, sequenced in a study of shared clonotypes between healthy human individuals. Naive CD8 isolation took CD45RO-negative cells positively selected for CCR7 and excluded terminally differentiated effector memory CD45RA+ cells. Sequenced by immunoSEQ multiplex PCR; TCRdb stores in-frame clones only, minus some. The sample records about 2.1 million clones, around 93% being singletons. The source material was naive CD8+ T cells from PBMCs. Receptor source: a man younger than 35 in good health. Some clones in this sample may be carry-over from other donors' samples.

V gene TRBV4-1 combines with J gene TRBJ2-1; 8 bases fit TRBD1. This CDR3 has 15 amino acids. CDR1 is MGHRA, CDR2 YSYEKL, per germline. J lost 3 bases, V lost 4 bases, and 5 bases had no gene match. CDR3 sequence: CASSRDRSLYNEQFF. DNA of the CDR3: TGCGCCAGCAGCCGGGACAGGAGCCTCTACAATGAGCAGTTCTTC.

This rearrangement joins TRBV5-6 to TRBJ1-5; unclear D gene. Trimming shortened V by 0 bases and J by 2 bases, and 9 bases separated the two germline ends. Looked up from germline, CDR1 is SGHDT and CDR2 is YYEEEE. CDR3 length equals 15 residues. Written as DNA, the CDR3 is TGTGCCAGCAGCTTGGAGGCTGCTGGCAATCAGCCCCAGCATTTT. It is translated as CASSLEAAGNQPQHF.

CDR3 loop: CASQPSAGYTF. CDR3 sequence (DNA): TGTGCCAGCCAACCATCGGCGGGCTACACCTTC. The genes are TRBV7-9 and TRBJ1-2, with D hard to call. From germline, CDR1 is SEHNR and CDR2 FQNEAQ (reference sequence). This CDR3 contains 11 residues. Trimming took off 8 bases at V and 8 bases at J, with 12 bases between the two ends.

This clone was seen only a few times. This chain connects TRBV7-9 to TRBJ2-5; D unclear. Germline V gene data show CDR1 as SEHNR and CDR2 as FQNEAQ (reference sequence). This CDR3 is built from 14 residues. The V end was cut by 5 bases, the J end by 7 bases, with 17 bases between. Written as DNA, the CDR3 is TGTGCCAGCAGCCCTTATGAGCCTCTGGGGACCCAGTACTTC. Translated: CASSPYEPLGTQYF.

The chain is built from TRBV9 and TRBJ2-1; 10 bases map to TRBD2. From germline, CDR1 is SGDLS and CDR2 YYNGEE. The V segment lost 6 bases and the J segment 4 bases; nucleotides outside the gene matches: 7. This CDR3 is 15 amino acids long. The CDR3 nucleotides read TGTGCCAGCACCACGGGACTAGCGTTATACAATGAGCAGTTCTTC. It codes for CASTTGLALYNEQFF.

V usage is TRBV2 and J usage is TRBJ1-4; 9 positions agree with TRBD1. Germline CDR1 SNHLY, CDR2 FYNNEI. V gave up 7 bases and J gave up 4 bases; unmatched junction bases: 10. The CDR3 extends over 16 amino acids. The CDR3 region has the DNA TGTGCCAGCAACAGGGACAGGGTAAAGGTTAATGAAAAACTGTTTTTT. Its protein is CASNRDRVKVNEKLFF.

In its sample, this clone was seen once. The chain recombines TRBV18 with TRBJ1-2; possibly TRBD1 for D (5 bases). Germline V CDR1 and CDR2: KGHSH, LQKENI. The CDR3 consists of 14 residues. Trimming cost V 3 bases and J 8 bases, with 16 bases left between them. CDR3 sequence reads: CASSPPGLAAGYTF. The CDR3 bases are TGTGCCAGCTCACCGCCAGGGTTGGCCGCAGGCTACACCTTC.

This clone was recorded a few times. The chain is built from TRBV11-2 and TRBJ2-1; D uncertain. There are 13 residues in the CDR3. The V end was cut by 4 bases, the J end by 4 bases, with 8 bases between. Germline lookup yields CDR1 SGHAT and CDR2 FQNNGV. The CDR3 coding sequence is TGTGCCAGCAGCTATGGGTCGTACAATGAGCAGTTCTTC. This encodes CASSYGSYNEQFF. The full variable domain, in which reference TRBV11-2 and TRBJ2-1 provide the parts outside the CDR3, is EAGVAQSPRYKIIEKRQSVAFWCNPISGHATLYWYQQILGQGPKLLIQFQNNGVVDDSQLPKDRFSAERLKGVDSTLKIQPAKLEDSAVYLCASSYGSYNEQFFGPGTRLTVL.

The gene calls are TRBV28 and TRBJ1-1; D unresolved. V lost 5 bases, J lost 1 base, and 8 bases lay in between. Germline V lookup: CDR1 MDHEN, CDR2 SYDVKM. CDR3 length equals 13 residues. CDR3 nucleotides: TGTGCCAGCAGTGCCACGCGGAACACTGAAGCTTTCTTT. Protein: CASSATRNTEAFF.

Remarks on this clone: Other DNA sequences in the same sample also yield this CDR3. The rearrangement uses TRBV10-3 and TRBJ2-3; 8 nucleotides line up with TRBD1. The ends lost 8 bases at V and 3 bases at J; junction bases unmatched: 4. The CDR3 totals 13 residues. CDR1 and CDR2 (germline): ENHRY, SYGVKD. The CDR3 nucleotides are TGTGCCATCGAAGACAGGGGTACAGATACGCAGTATTTT. Translation gives CAIEDRGTDTQYF.

J is TRBJ1-4 and V is TRBV11-2; the D gene is possibly TRBD1 (6 bases). Germline V gives CDR1 SGHAT, CDR2 FQNNGV. V gave up 5 bases and J gave up 6 bases, with 22 bases separating them. CDR3 length: 17 amino acids. As DNA, the CDR3 is TGTGCCAGCAGCCGGGACTCAAGAGACAGGTTAGATGAAAAACTGTTTTTT. Protein sequence: CASSRDSRDRLDEKLFF. The entire variable domain, with the rest obtained from reference TRBV11-2 and TRBJ1-4, is as follows: EAGVAQSPRYKIIEKRQSVAFWCNPISGHATLYWYQQILGQGPKLLIQFQNNGVVDDSQLPKDRFSAERLKGVDSTLKIQPAKLEDSAVYLCASSRDSRDRLDEKLFFGSGTQLSVL.

The rearrangement links TRBV9 to TRBJ2-5; D may be TRBD1 (5 bases). CDR1 is SGDLS and CDR2 is YYNGEE in the germline V gene. The CDR3 sequence is 14 residues long. The V gene lost 3 bases and the J gene lost 0 bases, with 9 bases spanning the gap. CDR3 nucleotide sequence: TGTGCCAGCAGCGCGCCGACAGACCAAGAGACCCAGTACTTC. Translating gives CASSAPTDQETQYF.

The J gene is TRBJ1-2, the V gene TRBV5-6, with 7 bases identical to TRBD1. The CDR3 is 16 residues long. CDR1 and CDR2 from the germline V gene are SGHDT and YYEEEE. V was clipped by 2 bases and J by 8 bases; unmatched bases: 15. CDR3 coding DNA: TGTGCCAGCAGCTTTTCCACCTCAGGGGGGCCAGAAGGCTACACCTTC. It encodes CASSFSTSGGPEGYTF.

The chain carries TRBV30 and TRBJ2-4, with D possibly being TRBD2 (6 bases). The CDR3 totals 20 residues. From germline, CDR1 is GTSNPN and CDR2 SVGIG (reference sequence). V was shortened by 4 bases and J by 5 bases, with 33 bases between the two germline ends. The CDR3 sequence: CAWNGVRDRETYSGENIQYF. DNA for the CDR3: TGTGCCTGGAATGGGGTTAGGGACCGCGAGACCTACTCGGGGGAAAACATTCAGTACTTC.

The chain recombines TRBV2 with TRBJ1-1; D might be TRBD1 (6 bases). From germline, CDR1 is SNHLY and CDR2 FYNNEI. This CDR3 is 12 amino acids long. V lost 2 bases and J 6 bases, leaving 7 bases between the germline ends. The CDR3 here is CASSEYRAEAFF. The CDR3 coding sequence is TGTGCCAGCAGTGAATACAGGGCTGAAGCTTTCTTT.

V is TRBV6-5 and J is TRBJ2-2; D not resolved. Trimming removed 0 bases at V and 4 bases at J, with 6 bases between. The germline CDR1 and CDR2 sequences are MNHEY and SVGAGI. There are 14 residues in the CDR3. For the CDR3, the DNA is TGTGCCAGCAGTTACTCGGACGGCACCGGGGAGCTGTTTTTT. This sequence encodes CASSYSDGTGELFF.

The chain carries TRBV6-6 and TRBJ2-2; D perhaps matches TRBD1 (6 bases). Germline assignment: CDR1 MNHNY and CDR2 SVGAGI (reference sequence). This CDR3 has 15 residues. V was pared by 4 bases and J by 4 bases, with 13 bases between. The CDR3 region has the DNA TGTGCCAGCAGTTTGACAGGAGCTTTCACCGGGGAGCTGTTTTTT. Translated: CASSLTGAFTGELFF.